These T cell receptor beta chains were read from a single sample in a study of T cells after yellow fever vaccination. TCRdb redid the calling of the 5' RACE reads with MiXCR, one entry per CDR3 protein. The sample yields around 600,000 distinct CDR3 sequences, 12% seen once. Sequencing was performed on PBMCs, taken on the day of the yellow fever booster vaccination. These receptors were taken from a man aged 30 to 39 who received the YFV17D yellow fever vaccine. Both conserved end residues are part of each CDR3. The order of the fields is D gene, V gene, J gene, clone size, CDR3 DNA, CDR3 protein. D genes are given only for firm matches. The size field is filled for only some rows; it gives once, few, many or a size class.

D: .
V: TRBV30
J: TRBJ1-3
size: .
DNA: TGTGCCTGGGCCCGAATACAGGGAAACACCATATATTTT
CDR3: CAWARIQGNTIYF

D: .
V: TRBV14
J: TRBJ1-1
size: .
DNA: TGTGCAACTGCAGGGGTCGGGAACACTGAAGCTTTCTTT
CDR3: CATAGVGNTEAFF

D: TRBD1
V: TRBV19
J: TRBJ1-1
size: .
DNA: TGTGCCAGTAGTATCCGCCCGGACAGGGCCAACACTGAAGCTTTCTTT
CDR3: CASSIRPDRANTEAFF

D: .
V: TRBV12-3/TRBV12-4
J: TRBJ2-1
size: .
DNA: TGTGCCAGCGGTGACAGGGAGCAGTTCTTC
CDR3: CASGDREQFF

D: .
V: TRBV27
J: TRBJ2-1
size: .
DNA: TGTGCCAGCAGTTTAGCCGCCGTAGGCAATGAGCAGTTCTTC
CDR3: CASSLAAVGNEQFF

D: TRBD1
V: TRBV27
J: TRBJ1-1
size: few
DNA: TGTGCCAGCAGTTCGGACAGGGCATTGAACACTGAAGCTTTCTTT
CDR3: CASSSDRALNTEAFF

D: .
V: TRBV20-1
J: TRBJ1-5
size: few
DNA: TGCAGTGCTAGAGAGGGAGGAAATCAGCCCCAGCATTTT
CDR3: CSAREGGNQPQHF

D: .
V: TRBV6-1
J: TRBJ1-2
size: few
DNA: TGTGCCAGCAGCAAAAATTGGGACGGCAACTATGGCTACACCTTC
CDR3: CASSKNWDGNYGYTF

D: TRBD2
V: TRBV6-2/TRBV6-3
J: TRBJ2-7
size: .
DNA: TGTGCCAGCAGTTACTCGGGACTAGCGGGAGTTGGCGGGAGTTGGTACGAGCAGTACTTC
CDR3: CASSYSGLAGVGGSWYEQYF

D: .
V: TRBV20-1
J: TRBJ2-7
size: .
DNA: TGCAGTGCTAGAGATCGTCTTAAGGGACCAAACTACGAGCAGTACTTC
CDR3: CSARDRLKGPNYEQYF

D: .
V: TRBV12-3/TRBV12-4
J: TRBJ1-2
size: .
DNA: TGTGCCAGCAGTTTTCCCTCGGTAATACGGTATGGCTACACCTTC
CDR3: CASSFPSVIRYGYTF

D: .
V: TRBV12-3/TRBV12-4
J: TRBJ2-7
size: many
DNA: TGTGCCAGCAGTTTGGTAGCGGAATACGAGCAGTACTTC
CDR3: CASSLVAEYEQYF

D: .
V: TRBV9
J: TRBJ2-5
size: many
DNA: TGTGCCAGCAGCGTAGCGGGCAGGGGCCAAGAGACCCAGTACTTC
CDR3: CASSVAGRGQETQYF

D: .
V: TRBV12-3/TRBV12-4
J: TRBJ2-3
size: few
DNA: TGTGCCAGCAGCCCGTCGGAGGGAGGCACAGATACGCAGTATTTT
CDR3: CASSPSEGGTDTQYF

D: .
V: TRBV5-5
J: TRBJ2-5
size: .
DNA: TGTGCCAGCAGCTTGGTTGTAGGGGGAGCCTCTTGGGAGACCCAGTACTTC
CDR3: CASSLVVGGASWETQYF

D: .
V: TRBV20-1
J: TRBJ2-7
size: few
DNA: TGCAGTGCTGTTCCTGGGGCCCGTTCCTACGAGCAGTACTTC
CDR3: CSAVPGARSYEQYF

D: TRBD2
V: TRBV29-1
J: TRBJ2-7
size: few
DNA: TGCAGCGTGGCCCCCCTAGCGGGAGTGGGCGAGCAGTACTTC
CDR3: CSVAPLAGVGEQYF

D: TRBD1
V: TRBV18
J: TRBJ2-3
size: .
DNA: TGTGCCAGCTCACCTGCCGGGACAGGGGCCACAGATACGCAGTATTTT
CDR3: CASSPAGTGATDTQYF

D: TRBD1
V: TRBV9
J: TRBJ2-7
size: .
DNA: TGTGCCACCCGGGACAGGTTTTACGAGCAGTACTTC
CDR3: CATRDRFYEQYF

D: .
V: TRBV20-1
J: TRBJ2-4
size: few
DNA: TGCAGTGCTAGTGATCCTACTCAAGTCAAAAACATTCAGTACTTC
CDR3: CSASDPTQVKNIQYF

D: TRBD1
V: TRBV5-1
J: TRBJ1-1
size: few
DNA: TGCGCCAGCAGCCGCCGGGGACAGTCTGTGGGGACCTCTGAAGCTTTCTTT
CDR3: CASSRRGQSVGTSEAFF

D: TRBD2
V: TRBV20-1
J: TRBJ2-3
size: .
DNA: TGCAGTAAACTAGCGGGAGGGAGCACAGATACGCAGTATTTT
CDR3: CSKLAGGSTDTQYF

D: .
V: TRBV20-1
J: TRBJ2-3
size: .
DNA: TGCAGTGCACACCCTGATCCTAGCACAGATACGCAGTATTTT
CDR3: CSAHPDPSTDTQYF

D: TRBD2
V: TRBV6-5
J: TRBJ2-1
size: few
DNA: TGTGCCAGCAGTTCTGAATCTAGCGGGAGGGCCTTTGAGCAGTTCTTC
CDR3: CASSSESSGRAFEQFF

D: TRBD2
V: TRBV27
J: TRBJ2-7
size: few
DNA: TGTGCCAGCAGTACCTTACTAGCGGGAGGGCCTTGGGGCTACGAGCAGTACTTC
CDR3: CASSTLLAGGPWGYEQYF

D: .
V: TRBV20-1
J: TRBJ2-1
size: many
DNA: TGCAGCATGGGGGCTAGCGGAATTGAGCAGTTCTTC
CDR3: CSMGASGIEQFF

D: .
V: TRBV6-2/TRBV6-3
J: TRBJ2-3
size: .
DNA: TGTGCCAGCAGTTTCTGGAGTGAGGATACGCAGTATTTT
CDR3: CASSFWSEDTQYF

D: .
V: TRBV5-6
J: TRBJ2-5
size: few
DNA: TGTGCCAGCAGCAACTGGGACGTCCAAGAGACCCAGTACTTC
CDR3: CASSNWDVQETQYF

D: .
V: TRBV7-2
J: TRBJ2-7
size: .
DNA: TGTGCCAGCAGCTATCCCAATTACGAGCAGTACTTC
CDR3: CASSYPNYEQYF

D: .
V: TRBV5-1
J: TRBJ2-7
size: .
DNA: TGCGCCAGCAGTCGTCTTACGGATGGTGAGCAGTACTTC
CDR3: CASSRLTDGEQYF

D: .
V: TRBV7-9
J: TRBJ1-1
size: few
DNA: TGTGCCAGCAGCTTATATTTTCAGCTCCGGGACACAGCCGAAGCTTTCTTT
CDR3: CASSLYFQLRDTAEAFF

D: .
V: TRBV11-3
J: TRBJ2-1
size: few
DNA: TGTGCCAGCAGCGAAGCTCCGGGGGCCGGAGGGCAGTTCTTC
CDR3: CASSEAPGAGGQFF

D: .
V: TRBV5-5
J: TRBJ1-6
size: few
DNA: TGTGCCAGCAGCTTGGAGACGGCCAATTCACCCCTCCACTTT
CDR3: CASSLETANSPLHF